The 25 T cell receptor beta chains below come from one sample, sequenced in a study of T cells in women clearing cervical HPV infection. The protocol was immunoSEQ multiplex PCR, while the TCRdb copy is restricted to in-frame clones and leaves out a portion. Listed are tens of thousands of clones; under 8.5% falls within the top ten. Sequencing was done on a sample of blood buffy coat. The receptors shown here come from a woman aged 18-70 years with a cervical HPV16 infection that either progressed to CIN3+ or cleared (not recorded which).

Note on this clone: The read ends 3 residues shy of where the CDR3 ends; the end is completed using the germline J gene. The rearrangement joins TRBV6-1 to TRBJ1-4; TRBD1 might be the D (6 bases). This CDR3 has 16 amino acids. In germline, CDR1 is MNHNS, CDR2 SASEGT. The part of the CDR3 DNA that was read is TGTGCCAGCAGTGAAGGGAGAGGACAGCGAAATTCACCA. Translation gives CASSEGRGQRNSP. The entire CDR3 is CASSEGRGQRNSPLFF.

Comment on this clone: The read is 3 residues too short to cover the CDR3 end, so that end is filled in from the germline J gene. The chain recombines TRBV5-1 with TRBJ1-4; D remains unclear. V shed 0 bases and J shed 0 bases, with 6 bases lying between them. From germline, CDR1 is SGHRS and CDR2 YFSETQ. CDR3 length equals 15 residues. The CDR3 loop is CASSLGLATNEKLFF. The CDR3 DNA, read in part, is TGCGCCAGCAGCTTGGGGCTAGCAACTAATGAAAAA.

On this clone: Sequencing ends 3 residues short of the CDR3 end; the germline J gene provides the rest. The V gene is TRBV20-1, the J gene TRBJ2-5, with 11 bases identical to TRBD2. Per germline, CDR1 DFQATT and CDR2 SNEGSKA (reference sequence). V dropped 2 bases and J dropped 4; count of bases not matched to a gene: 9. This CDR3 is 16 amino acids long. The CDR3 bases that were read are TGCAGTGCTAGAAATCCCCTAGCGGGGGGTTTAGAGACC. It is translated as CSARNPLAGGLET. The whole CDR3 is CSARNPLAGGLETQYF.

A remark on this clone: The read halts 3 residues ahead of the CDR3 end, with the missing end drawn from the germline J gene. The rearrangement joins TRBV5-1 to TRBJ1-2, with 7 positions matching TRBD1. After removal of 2 bases from V and 5 bases from J, the junction contained 6 bases not matched to a gene. The CDR3 sequence is 14 residues long. The germline V gene has CDR1 SGHRS and CDR2 YFSETQ. The CDR3 bases that were read are TGCGCCAGCAGCTTTGAGACAGGGCAATATGGC. This sequence encodes CASSFETGQYG. The complete CDR3 reads CASSFETGQYGYTF.

Notes on this clone: Read sequence stops 3 residues before the CDR3 end, and the germline J gene provides the missing end. V is TRBV19 and J is TRBJ2-3; 10 bases line up with TRBD2. The germline V gene has CDR1 LNHDA and CDR2 SQIVND (reference sequence). This CDR3 comprises 17 residues. Incomplete CDR3 DNA: TGTGCCAGTAGACCAACGGCTAGCGGGGGCCGATGGGAGACG. As protein: CASRPTASGGRWET. Given in full, the CDR3 is CASRPTASGGRWETQYF.

Details on this clone: Read sequence stops 3 residues before the CDR3 end, and the germline J gene provides the missing end. This rearrangement joins TRBV7-9 to TRBJ1-2, with a tentative D call TRBD1 (5 bases). Germline V gives CDR1 SEHNR, CDR2 FQNEAQ (reference sequence). The CDR3 totals 13 residues. Partial CDR3 DNA: TGTGCCAGCAGATCGCGGGGGGGATACGAC. Its protein is CASRSRGGYD. The whole CDR3 reads CASRSRGGYDYTF.

With regard to this clone: The read terminates 3 residues ahead of where the CDR3 ends, so the germline J gene completes it. This rearrangement joins TRBV4-1 to TRBJ1-1, with 8 bases fitting TRBD1. Looked up from germline, CDR1 is MGHRA and CDR2 is YSYEKL. Germline trimming cut 4 bases from V and 2 bases from J; bases unmatched to any gene: 3. This CDR3 contains 14 residues. CDR3 DNA (partial): TGCGCCAGCAGCCCGACAGGGGATAACACTGAA. Encoded protein: CASSPTGDNTE. The whole CDR3 region reads CASSPTGDNTEAFF.

Notes on this clone: With the read ending 3 residues before the CDR3 end, the germline J gene is used to fill in that end. V is TRBV18 and J is TRBJ2-1; no definite D call. The V end was cut by 3 bases, the J end by 4 bases, with 13 bases between. This CDR3 has 15 residues. The germline V gene encodes CDR1 KGHSH and CDR2 LQKENI. Here the CDR3 reads CASSPAATGYNEQFF. CDR3 DNA, as far as it was read: TGTGCCAGCTCACCGGCCGCCACGGGTTACAATGAG.

Details on this clone: Read coverage stops 3 residues before the CDR3 terminus; the germline J gene supplies the remainder. This sequence joins TRBV5-1 and TRBJ2-3, with D maybe TRBD1 (5 bases). CDR1 and CDR2 (germline): SGHRS, YFSETQ. The CDR3 consists of 16 residues. CDR3 bases read: TGCGCCAGCAGCTTCAACCCCTCAGGGTTACAAGAGACG. This translates into CASSFNPSGLQET. The full-length CDR3 reads as CASSFNPSGLQETQYF.

About this clone itself: Coverage ceases 3 residues before the CDR3 finishes, and the germline J gene fills in the end. The chain employs TRBV5-4 and TRBJ2-5; TRBD2 agrees at 9 bases. Trimming took 4 bases from V and 2 from J; bases not matched to a gene: 6. Germline assignment: CDR1 SGHNT and CDR2 YYREEE (reference sequence). The CDR3 loop spans 15 amino acids. The CDR3 is CASSTSGGPQETQYF. Partial CDR3 DNA: TGTGCCAGCAGCACCAGCGGGGGGCCTCAAGAGACC.

As to this clone: The CDR3 extends 3 residues past the end of the read, so its final part is completed from the germline J gene. The chain recombines TRBV2 with TRBJ1-1; TRBD1 matches 7 bases. The CDR3 has 15 residues. The trim removed 6 bases at V and 3 bases at J, leaving 10 bases unmatched. Germline CDR1 reads SNHLY; CDR2 reads FYNNEI. CDR3 region: CASRPNRGGDTEAFF. Partial CDR3 DNA: TGTGCCAGCAGACCAAACAGGGGAGGGGACACTGAA.

Regarding this clone: The read terminates 3 residues ahead of where the CDR3 ends, so the germline J gene completes it. V usage is TRBV19 and J usage is TRBJ2-5, with D perhaps matching TRBD1 (7 bases). CDR1 is LNHDA and CDR2 is SQIVND in the germline V gene (reference sequence). Trimming removed 6 bases from V and 4 bases from J, with 18 bases in between. This CDR3 has 15 amino acids. CDR3 bases read: TGTGCCAGTAGCCTTCCAGGGGGGATGAGAGAGACC. It is translated as CASSLPGGMRET. The full CDR3 reads CASSLPGGMRETQYF.

Remarks on this clone: The CDR3 is cut off 3 residues early in the read; its end comes from the germline J gene. The gene calls are TRBV20-1 and TRBJ2-7, with TRBD2 matching over 8 bases. Per germline, CDR1 DFQATT and CDR2 SNEGSKA (reference sequence). With 3 bases clipped from V and 6 bases from J, the junction kept 7 bases outside the gene matches. The CDR3 spans 13 residues. The CDR3 DNA, read in part, is TGCAGTGCTAGGCCCGGGGGGGCGGCCGAG. Protein product: CSARPGGAAE. The entire CDR3 protein reads CSARPGGAAEQYF.

On this clone itself: The read terminates 3 residues before the CDR3 end, so the remaining end is supplied by the germline J gene. This chain links TRBV19 with TRBJ2-1; D remains unclear. Germline values: CDR1 LNHDA, CDR2 SQIVND (reference sequence). Between the trimmed V and J ends, which lost 5 bases and 8 bases, there was a span of 7 bases. CDR3 length: 11 residues. CDR3 bases read: TGTGCCAGTAGTTACTTTGATGAG. Translating gives CASSYFDE. The complete CDR3 protein is CASSYFDEQFF.

A remark on this clone: The read halts 3 residues ahead of the CDR3 end, with the missing end drawn from the germline J gene. The J gene is TRBJ2-5, the V gene TRBV2; D is undetermined. The CDR3 runs to 14 residues. Germline V CDR1 and CDR2: SNHLY, FYNNEI. V was shortened by 3 bases and J by 2 bases, with 10 bases between the two germline ends. CDR3 bases read: TGTGCCAGCAGTGACGGAGCCAGGCAAGAGACC. Translating gives CASSDGARQET. The CDR3 reads in full as CASSDGARQETQYF.

The CDR3 bases that were read are TGCGCCAGCAGCTTGGGACAACCATCCTCCTACGAG. It translates to CASSLGQPSSYE. The CDR3 reads in full as CASSLGQPSSYEQYF. The chain links TRBV5-1 to TRBJ2-7; D gene unclear. The DNA ends 3 residues before the CDR3 does, and the rest of the CDR3 is filled in from the germline J gene. V lost 0 bases and J lost 0, with 10 bases in between. CDR3 length: 15 amino acids. CDR1 and CDR2 (germline): SGHRS, YFSETQ.

With respect to this clone: The DNA ends 3 residues before the CDR3 does, and the rest of the CDR3 is filled in from the germline J gene. J is TRBJ2-4 and V is TRBV19; 8 bases line up with TRBD1. Looked up from germline, CDR1 is LNHDA and CDR2 is SQIVND (reference sequence). Trimming cost V 2 bases and J 8 bases; bases outside gene matches: 5. The CDR3 covers 14 residues. CDR3 bases read: TGTGCCAGTAGTATACGGACAGGGATGGACATT. This gives the protein CASSIRTGMDI. The complete CDR3 reads CASSIRTGMDIQYF.

Concerning this clone itself: Germline is not matched at one junction end, which may reflect a read error. The read finishes 3 residues shy of the CDR3 end, and the germline J gene is used to complete it. Other DNA sequences in the same sample also yield this CDR3. The rearrangement uses TRBV19 and TRBJ1-3; D is possibly TRBD1 (5 bases). The CDR3 length is 14 residues. Per the germline V gene, CDR1 is LNHDA and CDR2 is SQIVND (reference sequence). This CDR3 reads CASSPGQLGNTIYF. The covered CDR3 bases are TGTGCCAGTAGTCCAGGACAATTAGGAAACACA. Variable domain in full (rest from reference TRBV19 and TRBJ1-3): DGGITQSPKYLFRKEGQNVTLSCEQNLNHDAMYWYRQDPGQGLRLIYYSQIVNDFQKGDIAEGYSVSREKKESFPLTVTSAQKNPTAFYLCASSPGQLGNTIYFGEGSWLTVV.

Concerning this clone itself: The read gets to within 3 residues of the CDR3 end, and the germline J gene fills in the rest. J is TRBJ1-5 and V is TRBV2; 7 nucleotides agree with TRBD1. The CDR3 sequence is 13 residues long. V was clipped by 7 bases and J by 2 bases; unmatched bases: 2. Germline CDR1 SNHLY, CDR2 FYNNEI. The CDR3 spells CASTGQGNQPQHF. CDR3 DNA (partial): TGTGCCAGCACCGGACAGGGCAATCAGCCC. The full variable domain, completed using reference TRBV2 and TRBJ1-5, is EPEVTQTPSHQVTQMGQEVILRCVPISNHLYFYWYRQILGQKVEFLVSFYNNEISEKSEIFDDQFSVERPDGSNFTLKIRSTKLEDSAMYFCASTGQGNQPQHFGDGTRLSIL.

A remark on this clone: The read stops 3 residues short of the end of the CDR3; the missing end is completed from the germline J gene. The V call is TRBV7-9, the J call TRBJ1-1; TRBD1 aligns across 7 bases. V lost 5 bases, J lost 5 bases, and 11 bases stayed unmatched. The germline gives CDR1 SEHNR, CDR2 FQNEAQ (reference sequence). This CDR3 contains 15 residues. CDR3 DNA, as far as it was read: TGTGCCAGCAGCCTACAGGGGCAGGCGGGTACTGAA. Protein: CASSLQGQAGTE. The whole CDR3 region reads CASSLQGQAGTEAFF. Using reference TRBV7-9 and TRBJ1-1 for the parts outside the CDR3, the full variable domain is DTGVSQNPRHKITKRGQNVTFRCDPISEHNRLYWYRQTLGQGPEFLTYFQNEAQLEKSRLLSDRFSAERPKGSFSTLEIQRTEQGDSAMYLCASSLQGQAGTEAFFGQGTRLTVV.

Remarks on this clone: The read falls 3 residues short of the CDR3 end, and the missing part is taken from the germline J gene. This sequence joins TRBV19 and TRBJ2-3, with TRBD2 matching over 11 bases. CDR3 length equals 15 residues. Germline CDR1 and CDR2: LNHDA and SQIVND (reference sequence). Trimming removed 9 bases from V and 2 bases from J; junction bases left unmatched: 7. The CDR3 sequence: CASRTSGGYTDTQYF. The CDR3 DNA, read in part, is TGTGCCAGCAGAACTAGCGGGGGTTACACAGATACG.

Worth noting for this clone: The read comes to an end 3 residues before the CDR3 does, leaving the germline J gene to fill in the end. This same CDR3 is encoded by further DNA sequences in the sample. The chain recombines TRBV5-1 with TRBJ1-1; 11 nucleotides align to TRBD1. Germline loops: CDR1 SGHRS, CDR2 YFSETQ. The CDR3 consists of 15 residues. The CDR3 reads CASMAGRTGGSGAFF. CDR3 bases read: TGCGCCAGCATGGCAGGCCGGACAGGGGGCTCGGGA.

About this clone: Read sequence stops 3 residues before the CDR3 end, and the germline J gene provides the missing end. This chain connects TRBV5-6 to TRBJ2-7, with a possible D match to TRBD1 (6 bases). The CDR3 has 15 residues. V was cut by 2 bases and J by 6 bases, with 18 bases left in between. Germline V gene sequence: CDR1 SGHDT, CDR2 YYEEEE. CDR3 DNA, as far as it was read: TGTGCCAGCAGCTTTGGTTACGGGACATCGGGCGAG. This sequence encodes CASSFGYGTSGE. The entire CDR3 is CASSFGYGTSGEQYF.

With regard to this clone: The DNA ends 3 residues before the CDR3 does, and the rest of the CDR3 is filled in from the germline J gene. The chain has TRBV5-1 and TRBJ2-3, with 8 bases fitting TRBD1. Germline loops: CDR1 SGHRS, CDR2 YFSETQ. The CDR3 spans 18 residues. CDR3 loop: CASSLGTDRGRPDETQYF. The CDR3 bases that were read are TGCGCCAGCAGCTTGGGAACTGACAGGGGACGACCTGATGAGACG.

Remarks on this clone: The read gets to within 3 residues of the CDR3 end, and the germline J gene fills in the rest. The genes are TRBV18 and TRBJ2-7; 12 bases map to TRBD1. This CDR3 is built from 16 residues. Germline V gene lookup returns CDR1 KGHSH and CDR2 LQKENI. The trim removed 6 bases at V and 4 bases at J, leaving 10 bases unmatched. The DNA read from the CDR3 is TGTGCCAGCTCCCCATACCAGGGACAGGGGGCTTACGAG. It codes for CASSPYQGQGAYE. In full, the CDR3 is CASSPYQGQGAYEQYF.